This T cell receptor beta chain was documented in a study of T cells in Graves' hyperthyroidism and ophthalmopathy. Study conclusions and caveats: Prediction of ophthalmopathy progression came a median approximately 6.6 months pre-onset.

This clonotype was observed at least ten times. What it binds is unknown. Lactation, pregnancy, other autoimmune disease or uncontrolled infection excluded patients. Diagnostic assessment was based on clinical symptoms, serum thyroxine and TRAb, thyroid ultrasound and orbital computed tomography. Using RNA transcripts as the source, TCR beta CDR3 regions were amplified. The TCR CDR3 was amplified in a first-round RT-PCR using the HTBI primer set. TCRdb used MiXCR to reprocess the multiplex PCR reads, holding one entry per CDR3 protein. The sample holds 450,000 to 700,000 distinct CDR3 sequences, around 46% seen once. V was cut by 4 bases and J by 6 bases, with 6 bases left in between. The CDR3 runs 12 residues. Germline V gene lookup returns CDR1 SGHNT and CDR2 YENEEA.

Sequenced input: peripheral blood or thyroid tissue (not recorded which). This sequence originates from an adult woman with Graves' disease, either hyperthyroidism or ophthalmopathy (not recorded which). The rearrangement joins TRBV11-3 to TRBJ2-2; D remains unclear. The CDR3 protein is CASSYRSGELFF. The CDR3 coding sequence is TGTGCCAGCAGCTATCGGTCCGGGGAGCTGTTTTTT.